This T cell receptor (beta chain) is from a study of T-cell reconstitution after alpha-beta-depleted transplantation in children. Study conclusions and caveats: Several hundred rapidly expanded clones from non-depleted graft cells reportedly supplied alpha-beta T cells about two months post-transplant. A year post-transplant, T-cell counts and diversity derived mostly from newly produced T cells.

A library of TCRbeta sequences, prepared with unique molecular identifiers, was generated. TCRdb analysed the PCR reads with MiXCR anew, one entry per CDR3 protein. Of approximately 300,000 distinct CDR3 sequences listed, about 7.3% are singletons. On this clonotype itself: The target antigen is unknown.

CDR1 is MNHNS and CDR2 is SASEGT in the germline V gene. V lost 6 bases and J 4 bases, leaving 15 bases between the germline ends. The CDR3 runs 14 residues. This chain uses TRBV6-1 with TRBJ2-5; D is ambiguous. This receptor was identified in a female patient between 2 and 10 years old who had a stem cell transplant for Fanconi anemia, so the T cells may come from the graft donor. This sample comprised peripheral blood, obtained 360 days after TCRalphabeta/CD19-depleted stem cell transplant. Here the CDR3 reads CASRLPRAPETQYF. CDR3 coding DNA: TGTGCCAGCAGACTCCCTCGGGCCCCAGAGACCCAGTACTTC.